The 6 T cell receptor beta chains listed next were all sequenced from one sample in a study of cytotoxic CD8 clonotypes in ibrutinib-treated CLL. The method was immunoSEQ multiplex PCR; TCRdb's version includes in-frame clones alone and lacks a portion of them. The sample holds fewer than 300,000 clones; around 69% are singletons and the top ten take about 5.3%. The source was PBMCs, collected at disease progression, from a patient treated with ibrutinib. These receptors were taken from a human donor with chronic lymphocytic leukemia.

This sequence joins TRBV28 and TRBJ2-7; 11 positions match TRBD2. CDR3 size: 14 residues. Looked up from germline, CDR1 is MDHEN and CDR2 is SYDVKM. Trimming removed 5 bases from V and 2 bases from J; junction bases left unmatched: 2. The chain's CDR3 is CASSVAGGPYEQYF. Here the CDR3 DNA reads TGTGCCAGCAGTGTAGCGGGAGGGCCCTACGAGCAGTACTTC.

The rearrangement uses TRBV4-2 and TRBJ1-1; D remains unclear. The germline V gene encodes CDR1 LGHNA and CDR2 YNFKEQ. The CDR3 loop spans 14 amino acids. V was pared by 1 base and J by 0 bases, with 6 bases between. The CDR3 sequence is CASSQVDLNTEAFF. The CDR3 DNA follows: TGTGCCAGCAGCCAAGTAGACCTGAACACTGAAGCTTTCTTT.

J is TRBJ2-3 and V is TRBV18; 8 bases are a match to TRBD1. The ends lost 2 bases at V and 10 bases at J; junction bases unmatched: 11. This CDR3 is built from 15 residues. Looked up from germline, CDR1 is KGHSH and CDR2 is LQKENI. The CDR3 here is CASSPGQGLNSAQYF. The CDR3 DNA follows: TGTGCCAGCTCACCAGGACAGGGCCTGAATAGTGCGCAGTATTTT.

In this sample, this clone turned up a few times. The chain couples TRBV2 to TRBJ2-7; 7 bases are shared with TRBD1. CDR3 length: 14 residues. J was trimmed by 0 bases and V by 5 bases; bases with no gene match: 4. Looked up from germline, CDR1 is SNHLY and CDR2 is FYNNEI. The DNA of the CDR3 is TGTGCCAGCAGTTTGGACAGGAGCTCCTACGAGCAGTACTTC. Its protein product is CASSLDRSSYEQYF.

The genes are TRBV7-8 and TRBJ2-7, with D perhaps assigned TRBD1 or TRBD2 (5 bases each). CDR1 and CDR2 from the germline V gene are SGHVS and FQNEAQ. Trimming stripped 5 bases from V and 5 bases from J, with 19 bases between. The CDR3 is 15 residues long. CDR3 in DNA: TGTGCCAGCAGCCCCAAACGGGGCAGTTTCAACGAGCAGTACTTC. The encoded protein is CASSPKRGSFNEQYF. Looking up the rest from reference TRBV7-8 and TRBJ2-7 gives the full variable domain: GAGVSQSPRYKVAKRGQDVALRCDPISGHVSLFWYQQALGQGPEFLTYFQNEAQLDKSGLPSDRFFAERPEGSVSTLKIQRTQQEDSAVYLCASSPKRGSFNEQYFGPGTRLTVT.

The chain uses TRBV4-1 and TRBJ2-1; 8 bases line up with TRBD1. The CDR3 runs 16 residues. Germline CDR1 is MGHRA and CDR2 is YSYEKL. With V trimmed by 4 bases and J by 5 bases, 10 bases remained unmatched. Here the CDR3 DNA reads TGCGCCAGCAGCCGGCTGGACAGGGAGCCTCACAATGAGCAGTTCTTC. It encodes CASSRLDREPHNEQFF.